This T cell receptor beta chain was sequenced in a study of OX40 agonist ivuxolimab in advanced cancers. Sequencing was performed with immunoSEQ multiplex PCR; in TCRdb, only in-frame clones are kept and a portion is missing. The sample has 35,000 to 55,000 clones; around four fifths are singletons. CDR3 size: 14 residues. The germline V and J ends were trimmed by 8 bases and 5 bases, with 19 bases remaining between them. Germline CDR1 is WSHSY and CDR2 is SAAADI. The sequence came from an adult with an advanced solid tumor such as melanoma, head and neck, liver or kidney cancer. The chain employs TRBV10-2 and TRBJ2-7; D possibly corresponds to TRBD2 (6 bases). The sample here was CD4+ or CD8+ T cells sorted from blood, taken in a trial of the OX40 agonist ivuxolimab. The CDR3, as DNA: TGCGCCAGCGGCGGCTGGGCGGGGCATGACGAGCAGTACTTC. Its protein product is CASGGWAGHDEQYF.